These 26 T cell receptor beta chains were sequenced from one sample in a study of T cells of healthy individuals. TCRdb reprocessed the 5' RACE reads with MiXCR, giving one entry per CDR3 protein. In the table there are around 90,000 distinct CDR3 sequences, about 5% of which are singletons. These receptors were collected from a female donor in good health.

About this clonotype itself: A much larger clone lies one base from this, so it may be a read error. The chain recombines TRBV6-5 with TRBJ1-5, with unresolved D. V was clipped by 3 bases and J by 2 bases, with 8 bases between them. There are 14 residues in the CDR3. Germline CDR1 is MNHEY and CDR2 is SVGAGI. CDR3 coding DNA: TGTGCCAGCAGTTATCGCACAGGCAATCAGCCCCAGCATTTT. It codes for CASSYRTGNQPQHF.

The table lists this clonotype with many counts. This chain links TRBV7-9 with TRBJ2-1; 11 bases map to TRBD2. Per the germline V gene, CDR1 is SEHNR and CDR2 is FQNEAQ (reference sequence). The CDR3 totals 16 residues. The V and J ends lost 5 bases and 2 bases, in that order; junction bases with no gene match: 5. CDR3 in DNA: TGTGCCAGCAGCCCCAGACTAGCGGGAACCTACAATGAGCAGTTCTTC. Protein: CASSPRLAGTYNEQFF.

This clonotype was counted many times. V gene TRBV7-2 combines with J gene TRBJ2-1; TRBD1 agrees at 9 bases. Germline loops: CDR1 SGHTA, CDR2 FQGNSA. Germline trimming cut 1 base from V and 7 bases from J; bases unmatched to any gene: 2. The CDR3 length is 14 residues. The CDR3 protein is CASSLGQGVNEQFF. The CDR3 nucleotides read TGTGCCAGCAGCTTAGGACAGGGGGTAAATGAGCAGTTCTTC.

Ten or more counts support this clonotype. The V gene is TRBV6-2 or TRBV6-3, the J gene TRBJ1-1; no clear D. This CDR3 spans 13 amino acids. The V and J ends lost 0 bases and 5 bases respectively, with 7 bases between them. Germline V gene data show CDR1 as MNHEY and CDR2 as SVGEGT. CDR3 nucleotides: TGTGCCAGCAGTTACTCAACGGTGACTGAAGCTTTCTTT. Translated, it gives CASSYSTVTEAFF.

V gene TRBV19 combines with J gene TRBJ1-5, with 9 bases fitting TRBD1. Unmatched junction bases numbered 10, after V lost 9 bases and J lost 7 bases. Germline lookup yields CDR1 LNHDA and CDR2 SQIVND (reference sequence). This CDR3 region has 14 residues. The chain's CDR3 is CASRSGTGLQPQHF. In nucleotides, the CDR3 is TGTGCCAGCAGATCCGGGACAGGGTTGCAGCCCCAGCATTTT.

There are many counts of this clonotype. V usage is TRBV27 and J usage is TRBJ2-5; no clear D. V dropped 6 bases and J dropped 7 bases, with 18 bases sitting between them. The CDR3 has 14 amino acids. CDR1 MNHEY and CDR2 SMNVEV come from the germline V gene (reference sequence). CDR3 in amino acids: CASRSLRVAATQYF. CDR3 coding DNA: TGTGCCAGCAGATCCTTACGGGTTGCAGCGACCCAGTACTTC.

The table lists this clonotype with many counts. The chain combines TRBV4-1 with TRBJ2-5; D is tentatively TRBD1 or TRBD2 (5 bases each). Germline V gives CDR1 MGHRA, CDR2 YSYEKL. V was cut by 0 bases and J by 5 bases, with 13 bases left in between. The CDR3 covers 15 residues. The CDR3 DNA follows: TGCGCCAGCAGCCAAGATGGGACCTCGATTGAGACCCAGTACTTC. This translates into CASSQDGTSIETQYF.

This clonotype was counted at least ten times. CDR3 sequence: CASRGWGDTQYF. DNA of the CDR3: TGTGCCAGCAGGGGGTGGGGAGATACGCAGTATTTT. J is TRBJ2-3 and V is TRBV6-5, with no clear D. This CDR3 is built from 12 residues. The V and J ends lost 6 bases and 5 bases respectively, with 9 bases between them. CDR1 and CDR2 from the germline V gene are MNHEY and SVGAGI.

V and J are TRBV12-3 or TRBV12-4 and TRBJ2-3, with 7 bases lining up with TRBD2. CDR3 length: 14 amino acids. V lost 6 bases, J lost 1 base, and 4 bases stayed unmatched. CDR3 amino acids: CASRRESGTDTQYF. CDR3 DNA: TGTGCCAGCAGGCGGGAGTCGGGCACAGATACGCAGTATTTT.

This chain links TRBV7-9 with TRBJ2-3; D is unresolved. Germline assignment: CDR1 SEHNR and CDR2 FQNEAQ (reference sequence). The V gene lost 5 bases and the J gene lost 2 bases, with 17 bases spanning the gap. The CDR3 extends over 16 amino acids. The CDR3 sequence: CASSPPASEYTDTQYF. CDR3 sequence (DNA): TGTGCCAGCAGCCCTCCGGCCTCTGAGTACACAGATACGCAGTATTTT.

V usage is TRBV27 and J usage is TRBJ2-1, with TRBD2 identical over 16 bases. This CDR3 region has 19 residues. CDR1 and CDR2 (germline): MNHEY, SMNVEV (reference sequence). Trimming removed 11 bases from V and 1 base from J; junction bases left unmatched: 14. In nucleotides, the CDR3 is TGTGCCGGATTCGTGGGACTAGCGGGAGGGTTAAGTTCCTACAATGAGCAGTTCTTC. Its translation: CAGFVGLAGGLSSYNEQFF.

This clonotype was detected only a few times. The J gene is TRBJ2-2, the V gene TRBV7-2; 8 nucleotides agree with TRBD2. Unmatched junction bases numbered 9, after V lost 4 bases and J lost 5 bases. The CDR3 extends over 16 amino acids. Germline loops: CDR1 SGHTA, CDR2 FQGNSA. CDR3 in amino acids: CASSSTRTSSTGELFF. In DNA form, the CDR3 reads TGTGCCAGCAGCTCAACCCGGACTAGCTCAACCGGGGAGCTGTTTTTT.

The J gene is TRBJ2-7, the V gene TRBV4-2, with D possibly TRBD1 on 5 matching bases. V lost 2 bases and J lost 9, with 14 bases in between. This CDR3 has 13 residues. The germline V gene encodes CDR1 LGHNA and CDR2 YNFKEQ. The CDR3 sequence: CASSQKQGAAQYF. The CDR3 nucleotides read TGTGCCAGCAGCCAAAAACAAGGGGCAGCGCAGTACTTC.

This clonotype has ten or more counts. V gene TRBV15 combines with J gene TRBJ2-1, with a possible D match to TRBD1 (5 bases). Germline lookup yields CDR1 LNHNV and CDR2 YYDKDF (reference sequence). Trimming took 0 bases from V and 12 from J, leaving 12 bases between them. The CDR3 consists of 13 residues. CDR3 nucleotides: TGTGCCACCAGCAGAGATCTAGGAAGGGGGCAGTTCTTC. Its protein product is CATSRDLGRGQFF.

This chain connects TRBV30 to TRBJ2-1; 10 nucleotides line up with TRBD2. Germline V gene sequence: CDR1 GTSNPN, CDR2 SVGIG (reference sequence). Losses at the gene ends were 3 bases for V and 6 bases for J; bases not matched to a gene: 5. The CDR3 is 14 residues long. CDR3 residues: CAWRRLAGVNEQFF. The DNA for the CDR3 is TGTGCCTGGAGACGGCTAGCGGGAGTCAATGAGCAGTTCTTC.

This clonotype was seen repeatedly, ten times or more. CDR3 DNA: TGTGCCAGCAGCTTAGTGACCCCCCCTAGGGAGACCCAGTACTTC. Its protein product is CASSLVTPPRETQYF. The rearrangement uses TRBV11-2 and TRBJ2-5; D ambiguous. CDR3 length equals 15 residues. Trimming cost V 1 base and J 5 bases, with 14 bases left between them. Germline CDR1 reads SGHAT; CDR2 reads FQNNGV.

This clonotype has ten or more counts. The rearrangement joins TRBV29-1 to TRBJ1-1; 7 nucleotides match TRBD1. V was pared by 7 bases and J by 7 bases, with 3 bases of the junction left unmatched. This CDR3 has 10 amino acids. The germline CDR1 and CDR2 sequences are SQVTM and ANQGSEA. The CDR3 sequence: CSGGTDEAFF. CDR3 nucleotide sequence: TGCAGCGGTGGGACAGATGAAGCTTTCTTT.

This clonotype was picked up many times. The chain carries TRBV18 and TRBJ2-2, with no clear D. Germline CDR1 is KGHSH and CDR2 is LQKENI. This CDR3 is 15 amino acids long. The ends were cut back, 3 bases at V and 4 bases at J, with 12 bases in the middle. The DNA for the CDR3 is TGTGCCAGCTCACCGTCCTCCTCTATCACCGGGGAGCTGTTTTTT. It yields the protein CASSPSSSITGELFF. The whole variable domain, filled in from reference TRBV18 and TRBJ2-2, reads NAGVMQNPRHLVRRRGQEARLRCSPMKGHSHVYWYRQLPEEGLKFMVYLQKENIIDESGMPKERFSAEFPKEGPSILRIQQVVRGDSAAYFCASSPSSSITGELFFGEGSRLTVL.

This clonotype appeared many times. This chain joins TRBV5-6 and TRBJ2-7, with D maybe TRBD1 (6 bases). Trimming shortened V by 4 bases and J by 4 bases, and 15 bases separated the two germline ends. Looked up from germline, CDR1 is SGHDT and CDR2 is YYEEEE. The CDR3 runs 14 residues. CDR3 region: CASSRTGHRYEQYF. CDR3 bases: TGTGCCAGCAGCAGAACGGGACACCGGTACGAGCAGTACTTC.

The sample holds many counts of this clonotype. The chain has TRBV12-5 and TRBJ1-6; TRBD1 is a possible D gene (5 bases). The CDR3 is 19 amino acids. Germline CDR1 LGHNT, CDR2 FRNRAP. The ends were cut back, 0 bases at V and 7 bases at J, with 22 bases in the middle. The CDR3 spells CASGLVPYAEGPLNSPLHF. The CDR3 coding sequence is TGTGCTAGTGGTTTGGTACCCTATGCGGAGGGGCCACTGAATTCACCCCTCCACTTT.

The CDR3 sequence: CASRSQGSYGYTF. DNA for the CDR3: TGTGCCAGCAGGTCACAGGGGTCCTATGGCTACACCTTC. The V call is TRBV7-9, the J call TRBJ1-2; 7 bases are shared with TRBD1. V dropped 6 bases and J dropped 4; count of bases not matched to a gene: 5. The CDR3 sequence is 13 residues long. Germline lookup yields CDR1 SEHNR and CDR2 FQNEAQ (reference sequence).

This clonotype was counted at least ten times. The rearrangement uses TRBV7-8 and TRBJ2-2, with TRBD2 matching 8 bases. Germline values: CDR1 SGHVS, CDR2 FQNEAQ. The CDR3 totals 16 residues. The V segment lost 4 bases and the J segment 4 bases; nucleotides outside the gene matches: 8. CDR3 nucleotide sequence: TGTGCCAGCAGCTACCAGCGGGGGTTTGGCACCGGGGAGCTGTTTTTT. Amino acids: CASSYQRGFGTGELFF.

This clonotype came up many times. V usage is TRBV15 and J usage is TRBJ2-7, with D possibly being TRBD2 (6 bases). CDR1 and CDR2 from the germline V gene are LNHNV and YYDKDF (reference sequence). There are 15 residues in the CDR3. V gave up 8 bases and J gave up 1 base, with 18 bases separating them. The CDR3 bases are TGTGCCACCCGCGGGGAAGGGACTCATTCCTACGAGCAGTACTTC. It encodes CATRGEGTHSYEQYF. The full variable domain, in which reference TRBV15 and TRBJ2-7 provide the parts outside the CDR3, is DAMVIQNPRYQVTQFGKPVTLSCSQTLNHNVMYWYQQKSSQAPKLLFHYYDKDFNNEADTPDNFQSRRPNTSFCFLDIRSPGLGDTAMYLCATRGEGTHSYEQYFGPGTRLTVT.

This clonotype was found a few times. The J gene is TRBJ1-3, the V gene TRBV7-9, with a tentative D call TRBD1 (5 bases). CDR1 and CDR2 from the germline V gene are SEHNR and FQNEAQ (reference sequence). V lost 2 bases to trimming and J lost 8 bases, with 7 bases between them. The CDR3 totals 12 residues. The CDR3 DNA follows: TGTGCCAGCAGCTTACAGGGTGACACCATATATTTT. Translated: CASSLQGDTIYF.

This clonotype was observed at least ten times. This chain uses TRBV7-2 with TRBJ2-7, with a possible D match to TRBD2 (6 bases). Deletions cut 3 bases from V and 4 bases from J, with 13 bases between. The germline CDR1 and CDR2 sequences are SGHTA and FQGNSA. There are 14 residues in the CDR3. DNA for the CDR3: TGTGCCAGCAGCTTGGGGCCCGGGGGTTACGAGCAGTACTTC. This codes for CASSLGPGGYEQYF.

This clonotype was counted only a few times. The chain combines TRBV7-6 with TRBJ2-3; 7 nucleotides match TRBD2. CDR3 length equals 15 residues. Germline lookup yields CDR1 SGHVS and CDR2 FNYEAQ. V trimming: 2 bases; J trimming: 4 bases; junction bases outside the gene matches: 6. CDR3 residues: CASSLTGRRPDTQYF. In DNA form, the CDR3 reads TGTGCCAGCAGCTTAACCGGGAGGAGGCCAGATACGCAGTATTTT.